This entry is about one T cell receptor beta chain. Its specificity is unknown. This CDR3 comprises 13 residues. Trimming pared 1 base from V and 8 bases from J, leaving 9 bases between. Germline-derived CDR1 and CDR2 are SGHTA and FQGNSA. The sorted Tregs were CD4+CD25+CD127-/low cells. Each CDR3 protein is one row after TCRdb ran MiXCR on the 5' RACE reads. Of roughly 60,000 distinct CDR3 sequences listed, about 25% are singletons. Broader study findings: Tumor-infiltrating Treg TCR alpha and beta sequences overlapped most with tumor naive CD4+ T cells, then blood naive. Whole repertoires were not studied in the larger cohort, only one V-J beta rearrangement.

The clonotype originates from a female donor with breast cancer. Sequenced: tumor-infiltrating Tregs sorted from the breast tumor. The chain joins TRBV7-2 to TRBJ2-1; a possible D gene is TRBD2 (5 bases). The CDR3 nucleotides read TGTGCCAGCAGCTTAGAACGGGAAGATGAGCAGTTCTTC. Translating it yields CASSLEREDEQFF.